This T cell receptor beta chain was identified during a study of beta chain features in type 1 diabetes. Study summary: Age, gender and cell yields were alike across patients and healthy donors. Sorted cells from all samples, numbering almost 110 million, were examined. Study results and limitations: Sequencing the cDNA could make cells with high TCR expression show up more than they should. The naive, central memory and Treg TCRB repertoires of patients appeared to be more similar to one another than those of healthy donors.

The length of the CDR3 is 15 residues. V was cut by 2 bases and J by 0 bases, with 12 bases left in between. CDR1 is SGHNT, CDR2 YYREEE, per germline (reference sequence). The sequenced template was cDNA made from the entire isolated RNA. TCRdb's copy holds only in-frame clones and misses some; the assay was immunoSEQ multiplex PCR. Of approximately 330,000 clones listed, approximately 11% are singletons. Details on this clone: Its antigen is unidentified.

This clonotype was sampled from a woman between 25 and 40 years old in good health. The V gene is TRBV5-4, the J gene TRBJ2-7; weak D call: TRBD2 (5 bases). Sequencing was performed on naive CD4+ T cells from blood. CDR3 region: CASSLGSASSYEQYF. For the CDR3, the DNA is TGTGCCAGCAGCTTAGGTAGCGCAAGCTCCTACGAGCAGTACTTC.